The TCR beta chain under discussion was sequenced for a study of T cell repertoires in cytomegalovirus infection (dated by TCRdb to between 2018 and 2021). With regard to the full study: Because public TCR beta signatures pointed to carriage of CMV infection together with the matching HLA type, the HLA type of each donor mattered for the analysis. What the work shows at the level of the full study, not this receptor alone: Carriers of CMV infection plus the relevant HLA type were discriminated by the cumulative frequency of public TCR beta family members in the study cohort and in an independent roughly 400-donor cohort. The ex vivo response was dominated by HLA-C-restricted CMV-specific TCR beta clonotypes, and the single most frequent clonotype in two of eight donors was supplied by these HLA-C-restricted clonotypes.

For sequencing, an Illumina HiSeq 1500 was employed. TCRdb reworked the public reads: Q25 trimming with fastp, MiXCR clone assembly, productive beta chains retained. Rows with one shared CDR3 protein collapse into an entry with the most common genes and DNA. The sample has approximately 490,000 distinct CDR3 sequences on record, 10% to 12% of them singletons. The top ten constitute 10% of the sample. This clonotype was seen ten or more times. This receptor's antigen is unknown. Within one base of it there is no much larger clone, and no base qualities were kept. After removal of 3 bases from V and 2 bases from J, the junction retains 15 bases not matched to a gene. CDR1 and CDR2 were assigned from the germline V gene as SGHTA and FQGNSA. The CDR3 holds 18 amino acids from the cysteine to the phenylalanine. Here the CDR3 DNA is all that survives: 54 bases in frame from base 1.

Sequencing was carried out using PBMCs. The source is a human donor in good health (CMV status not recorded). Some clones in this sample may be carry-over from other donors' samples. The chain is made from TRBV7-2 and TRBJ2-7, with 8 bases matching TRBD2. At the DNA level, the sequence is TGTGCCAGCAGCTTCCCAAGAGTAGCGGGACCTAATACCTACGAGCAGTACTTC. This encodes CASSFPRVAGPNTYEQYF.